This T cell receptor beta chain was obtained from a study of blood T cell repertoires in COVID-19. Profiled with immunoSEQ multiplex PCR; TCRdb holds only in-frame clones, not every one. The repertoire holds 180,000 or so clones, with 86% as singletons. This TCR was sampled from a man aged 40-49 years with acute COVID-19. The sequencing input was PBMCs or T cells enriched from blood (not recorded which).

The CDR3 sequence is CASSRGRGETQYF. CDR3 coding DNA: TGTGCCAGCAGCCGCGGGAGGGGAGAGACCCAGTACTTC. This chain links TRBV7-2 with TRBJ2-5; 9 bases align to TRBD2. The trim removed 5 bases at V and 4 bases at J, leaving 2 bases unmatched. This CDR3 comprises 13 residues. CDR1 and CDR2 (germline): SGHTA, FQGNSA.